One and the same sample provided the 14 T cell receptor beta chains below, sequenced in a study of OX40 agonist ivuxolimab in advanced cancers. Profiled with immunoSEQ multiplex PCR; TCRdb holds only in-frame clones, not every one. Altogether approximately 32,000 clones are present, nearly 90% being singletons, with the ten largest covering roughly 53%. Sequencing used CD4+ or CD8+ T cells sorted from blood, obtained in a trial of the OX40 agonist ivuxolimab. These receptors were collected from an adult with an advanced solid tumor such as melanoma, head and neck, liver or kidney cancer.

The V and J genes are TRBV30 and TRBJ1-1, with unresolved D. Germline CDR1 is GTSNPN and CDR2 is SVGIG (reference sequence). This CDR3 spans 15 amino acids. V was clipped by 0 bases and J by 1 base, with 12 bases between them. The CDR3 protein is CAWSVMRVSNTEAFF. The CDR3 nucleotides read TGTGCCTGGAGTGTGATGAGGGTCTCGAACACTGAAGCTTTCTTT.

The genes are TRBV9 and TRBJ2-5; tentatively, D is TRBD1 (5 bases). The germline CDR1 and CDR2 sequences are SGDLS and YYNGEE. The CDR3 sequence is 15 residues long. The V end was cut by 4 bases, the J end by 4 bases, with 17 bases between. In DNA form, the CDR3 reads TGTGCCAGCAGCCCGTCGGGCAGGGTGGGAGAGACCCAGTACTTC. Protein sequence: CASSPSGRVGETQYF.

The chain combines TRBV5-5 with TRBJ1-4; D ambiguous. CDR1 is SGHKS and CDR2 is YYEKEE in the germline V gene (reference sequence). CDR3 length: 15 residues. Trimming shortened V by 4 bases and J by 5 bases, and 15 bases separated the two germline ends. The CDR3 here is CASSQNGWGNEKLFF. The DNA for the CDR3 is TGTGCCAGCAGCCAAAACGGCTGGGGAAATGAAAAACTGTTTTTT.

The chain recombines TRBV6-5 with TRBJ2-7; 11 bases agree with TRBD1. This CDR3 is 16 amino acids long. The V segment lost 0 bases and the J segment 3 bases; nucleotides outside the gene matches: 4. Germline CDR1 and CDR2: MNHEY and SVGAGI. CDR3 loop: CASSYSHGTGGYEQYF. The CDR3 DNA reads TGTGCCAGCAGTTACTCCCACGGGACAGGGGGCTACGAGCAGTACTTC.

The count of this clone is one. The chain links TRBV19 to TRBJ2-7; possible D gene TRBD1, 5 bases. The CDR3 loop spans 17 amino acids. Germline values: CDR1 LNHDA, CDR2 SQIVND (reference sequence). The V end lost 2 bases, the J end lost 2 bases, and 19 bases lay between the germline ends. CDR3 in amino acids: CASSINRNRSPPYEQYF. CDR3 DNA: TGTGCCAGTAGTATAAACAGGAACAGATCACCCCCCTACGAGCAGTACTTC.

The chain recombines TRBV19 with TRBJ2-7; possible D gene TRBD2, 5 bases. Trimming left V 3 bases short and J 4 bases short, with 7 bases between. Germline V lookup: CDR1 LNHDA, CDR2 SQIVND (reference sequence). The CDR3 loop spans 12 amino acids. Written as DNA, the CDR3 is TGTGCCAGTAGTATGACGGGGTACGAGCAGTACTTC. It codes for CASSMTGYEQYF.

This clone was seen a single time. This sequence joins TRBV28 and TRBJ1-1; D gene uncertain. The CDR3 runs 11 residues. V was cut by 5 bases and J by 2 bases, with 3 bases left in between. Germline values: CDR1 MDHEN, CDR2 SYDVKM. CDR3 sequence (DNA): TGTGCCAGCAGTGATAACACTGAAGCTTTCTTT. It encodes CASSDNTEAFF. Looking up the rest from reference TRBV28 and TRBJ1-1 gives the full variable domain: DVKVTQSSRYLVKRTGEKVFLECVQDMDHENMFWYRQDPGLGLRLIYFSYDVKMKEKGDIPEGYSVSREKKERFSLILESASTNQTSMYLCASSDNTEAFFGQGTRLTVV.

The CDR3 protein is CASSEGTGDTGELFF. For the CDR3, the DNA is TGTGCCAGCAGTGAAGGGACAGGAGATACCGGGGAGCTGTTTTTT. This chain uses TRBV6-1 with TRBJ2-2; 7 bases are a match to TRBD1. With 1 base clipped from V and 5 bases from J, the junction kept 4 bases outside the gene matches. Germline values: CDR1 MNHNS, CDR2 SASEGT. The CDR3 is 15 amino acids.

The chain links TRBV5-1 to TRBJ2-7, with 7 bases matching TRBD1. The V and J ends lost 0 bases and 3 bases, in that order; junction bases with no gene match: 9. Germline assignment: CDR1 SGHRS and CDR2 YFSETQ. This CDR3 has 16 residues. The CDR3 DNA is TGCGCCAGCAGCTTGGAACCGGACAGGAGACTCTACGAGCAGTACTTC. Amino acids: CASSLEPDRRLYEQYF.

This clone is medium-sized by share. The rearrangement links TRBV7-9 to TRBJ1-5, with TRBD1 as a possible D gene (6 bases). Germline V gene data show CDR1 as SEHNR and CDR2 as FQNEAQ (reference sequence). V lost 7 bases to trimming and J lost 5 bases, with 15 bases between them. CDR3 length equals 14 residues. CDR3 in amino acids: CASTSGGGHQPQHF. CDR3 coding DNA: TGTGCCAGCACCTCGGGAGGGGGACATCAGCCCCAGCATTTT.

This sequence joins TRBV4-3 and TRBJ2-7; the match to TRBD1 covers 9 bases. CDR1 LGHNA and CDR2 YSLEER come from the germline V gene. The V and J ends lost 4 bases and 4 bases, in that order; junction bases with no gene match: 8. The CDR3 consists of 15 residues. CDR3 bases: TGCGCCAGCAGCCCCCAACCGGGACAGGGATACGAGCAGTACTTC. The encoded protein is CASSPQPGQGYEQYF.

This chain joins TRBV6-5 and TRBJ1-2, with TRBD1 matching 8 bases. The CDR3 is 15 amino acids. J was trimmed by 3 bases and V by 6 bases; bases with no gene match: 9. Germline V gene lookup returns CDR1 MNHEY and CDR2 SVGAGI. The CDR3 nucleotides are TGTGCCAGCAGCATTATATACAGGGGGGACTATGGCTACACCTTC. It translates to CASSIIYRGDYGYTF.

J is TRBJ2-2 and V is TRBV29-1, with D possibly TRBD1 on 6 matching bases. Germline CDR1 and CDR2: SQVTM and ANQGSEA. V shed 2 bases and J shed 1 base, with 14 bases lying between them. The CDR3 has 16 amino acids. The CDR3: CSVEPDRRGNTGELFF. CDR3 bases: TGCAGCGTTGAACCAGACCGCAGGGGGAACACCGGGGAGCTGTTTTTT.

The chain combines TRBV7-2 with TRBJ2-7; a possible D gene is TRBD1 (6 bases). V lost 7 bases and J 2 bases, leaving 12 bases between the germline ends. The CDR3 runs 13 residues. The germline gives CDR1 SGHTA, CDR2 FQGNSA. In nucleotides, the CDR3 is TGTGCCAGCAACCTCGGGACACCCTACGAGCAGTACTTC. As protein: CASNLGTPYEQYF.